This T cell receptor beta chain was captured by sequencing in a study of Graves' ophthalmopathy and Graves' hyperthyroidism. From RNA, the CDR3 regions of TCR beta chains were amplified and sequenced. Second-round multiplex PCR came after a first-round RT-PCR that employed HTBI primers. MiXCR, applied by TCRdb to the multiplex PCR reads, yields one record per CDR3 protein. The sample has roughly 380,000 distinct CDR3 sequences, 15% seen once. The germline gives CDR1 MNHNS, CDR2 SASEGT. V gave up 8 bases and J gave up 0 bases, with 17 bases separating them. This CDR3 has 15 residues. This clonotype was picked up many times.

This receptor was obtained from a young woman with stable Graves' hyperthyroidism. The material sequenced was peripheral blood. This chain connects TRBV6-1 to TRBJ2-7; D is undetermined. CDR3: CASSKGGGISYEQYF. As DNA, the CDR3 is TGTGCCAGCTCTAAGGGTGGCGGAATCTCCTACGAGCAGTACTTC.